This T cell receptor beta chain was sequenced during a study of identical twins. Study results and limitations: Out-of-frame beta sequences exhibited a weaker degree of excess twin sharing. Modelling approaches yielded underestimates of out-of-frame TCR alpha sharing between monozygotic twins. For out-of-frame alpha sequences shared by twins, low generation probability was in excess.

The CDR3 has 14 residues. Germline trimming cut 3 bases from V and 3 bases from J; bases unmatched to any gene: 5. There are a few counts of this clonotype. The antigen is unknown. Each CDR3 protein is one row after TCRdb ran MiXCR on the 5' RACE reads. The profile shows around 480,000 distinct CDR3 sequences, over 11% of them singletons. These data also featured in a second study, about yellow fever vaccine responses in identical twins.

The origin of this receptor is a woman between 18 and 29 years old in good health. The chain employs TRBV12-3 or TRBV12-4 and TRBJ2-7; 7 positions match TRBD2. Material for sequencing was CD4+ T cells sorted from blood. In DNA form, the CDR3 reads TGTGCCAGCAGTTTTGGGAGGGGCAACTACGAGCAGTACTTC. Translated, it gives CASSFGRGNYEQYF.